This TCR beta chain was captured in a study of cytomegalovirus exposure and HLA in healthy donors (dated by TCRdb to about 2017). General notes on the study: An earlier analysis of 587 of the donors reported about 260 Gb of sequence data and 95 million to 130 million unique TCR beta sequences obtained from some 200 million T cells. Across around 400 genotyped donors of the cohort, an average of roughly 230,000 unique TCR beta nucleotide sequences per donor were sequenced, and 15% to 20% of those sequences were non-productive. Rather than using new phenotypic data, the later analysis identified candidate immune exposures from TCR beta sequences and from how often those sequences occurred across donors. A later analysis re-analyzed previously published TCR beta repertoires from roughly 690 donors and added high-resolution HLA genotyping to study TCR occurrence patterns. Every repertoire in the discovery cohort had been generated on one and the same sequencing platform. An early release covering roughly 600 HLA-typed donors comprised 300 to 350 gigabases of sequencing data and approximately 80 million unique TCR sequences. To predict cytomegalovirus infection status, the study brought together high-throughput TCR immunosequencing, statistical association of individual TCRs with disease status, and machine learning. Because of strong linkage in the cohort, roughly five DR-DQ haplotypes were treated as single units for association and clustering. Using immunosequencing, the study profiled T cell repertoires from some 670 subjects and related those repertoires to cytomegalovirus serostatus. Of the 398 genotyped donors, over 65% fell in the genetic ancestry cluster associated with self-reported Caucasian donors. Typing coverage varied by locus: roughly 620-640 donors for A, B, C, DRB1 and DQB1; under 550 for DQA1; over 600 for DPA1; about 450 for DPB1. To decide whether each TCR beta V gene segment behaved as functional or pseudogenic, an earlier analysis of some 580 of the donors relied on high-throughput TCR beta sequencing. The aim of the study was to test whether cataloging public T cell receptors could identify signatures of past pathogen exposure. HLA typing covered class I and class II loci at four-digit resolution. In addition to the first cohort of several hundred subjects, a separate validation cohort of under 150 different subjects was used. In a later genetic analysis, genome-wide SNP genotypes for about 55% of the roughly 670 donors were used, and that subset was treated as a discovery cohort. Donor age, sex, ethnicity and CMV serostatus were compiled alongside the repertoire data. Overall results and qualifications from the work: In a later analysis, several top co-occurrence clusters were reported to appear linked to parvovirus B19, influenza, CMV and Epstein-Barr virus. The authors suggested that the approach could potentially be extended to other disease states and immunological phenotypes. Compared with the roughly 670-donor mean, donors in an Asian-associated ancestry cluster had fewer N-insertions in productive TCRs, according to a later genetic analysis. The study gave a list of about 150 TCR beta chains associated with cytomegalovirus. In a later analysis, the rate of TCR association differed among HLA loci, with DRB1 alleles having the most associated TCRs and HLA-C alleles having the fewest. When HLA alleles, especially DR and DQ, strongly co-occurred, attributing TCR associations to individual alleles was difficult. A further reported finding was that TCR beta sequences accurately predicted the HLA-A and HLA-B alleles for most subjects in the first cohort. Correlated functional status among segregating V segments might reflect linkage disequilibrium, but an unknown experimental factor could not be ruled out. In a later analysis, most CMV-associated TCR beta chains were found to appear HLA-restricted, with HLA associations seemingly driven largely by CMV exposure. In a later analysis, HLA-associated TCR beta chains showed more clonal expansion and lower generation probabilities than non-associated chains that were equally common. In a later genetic analysis, a missense DCLRE1C variant was associated with V-gene and J-gene trimming of TCR beta chains, and the association was replicated in an independent cohort. While some public TCRs were present in many individuals, most TCR sequences turned up only very rarely across donors. A cluster of highly shared sequence variants was judged likely to be a technical artifact of the sequencing pipeline. Only TCR beta chains were sequenced in this cohort, and the absence of alpha or paired-chain data limited detectable features. Three of the identified cytomegalovirus-associated TCR beta chains were confirmed in vitro to be specific for cytomegalovirus antigens. The presence/absence analyses assumed that sequencing depth was roughly uniform across donors, and that assumption may not be true. The classifier was reported to diagnose cytomegalovirus status with high specificity and sensitivity in both the original cohort and the validation cohort. Because HLA typing was missing for some donors at each locus, association tests included only the typed subset. At a false discovery rate of 0.05, a later analysis linked 16,951 TCR beta sequences to specific HLA alleles. Because counts were too low, about 17 rarely observed V segments, including chromosome 9 orphons, were excluded from the earlier analysis of some 540 of the donors. An earlier analysis of roughly 570 of the donors showed that most TCR beta V segments appeared in productive rearrangements either about 87% or about 30% of the time, which broadly matched IMGT annotations. CMV serostatus was the only immune exposure information available for the cohort.

The library relied on the immunoSEQ multiplex PCR assay. A mixture of 60 forward primers for TCR Vbeta segments and 13 reverse primers for TCR Jbeta segments was used in the multiplex PCR. Amplification of the CDR3 region of rearranged TCR beta genes was performed with a multiplex PCR assay on genomic DNA. The amplified TCR beta libraries were sequenced on the Illumina HiSeq System as 87-base-pair reads. The study's own analysis went as follows. Across the 640 or so repertoires, a later analysis counted some 80 million unique TCR beta chains, approximately 12 million of which were shared by at least two donors. Raw reads were error-corrected and collapsed into unique sequences with a nearest-neighbor algorithm that merged closely related sequences to remove PCR and sequencing errors. V, D and J gene segments were assigned by aligning CDR3 sequences to IMGT reference sequences. For a sequence to be retained, at least a six-nucleotide match to both a V gene segment and a J gene segment was required. Rearrangements were classified as productive when the CDR3 lacked stop codons and remained in frame with V and J, and all other rearrangements were classified as non-productive. CDR3 was defined by IMGT convention, running from the second conserved V-encoded cysteine to the conserved J-encoded phenylalanine. In an earlier analysis of some 550 of the donors, sequences lacking an unambiguous match to a single V gene segment were excluded. An earlier analysis of about 600 of the donors called V segments functional above 56.7% productive rearrangements and segregating when the between-donor standard deviation exceeded 5%. A statistical classification framework was built for diagnosing cytomegalovirus status from the catalog of TCR beta chain sequences. V and J gene assignment, in a later analysis, came from comparing TCR nucleotide sequences with IMGT/GENE-DB human TR gene sequences. The TCRdist pipeline was used in a later analysis to assign CDR3 sequences and most-parsimonious VDJ recombination scenarios. In a later analysis, every TCR beta chain was defined by the combination of its CDR3 amino acid sequence and its V-gene family, and reads without a unique V-gene family were dropped. As a way to deal with suspected cross-contamination and a sequencing artifact, a later analysis dropped 500 to 700 nucleotide sequences that were highly shared and had low generation probability. In a later analysis, a clonal expansion index for each public chain was calculated from normalized within-repertoire ranks of inferred template counts. In a later analysis, generation probabilities were computed with a VDJ recombination model fitted to out-of-frame rearrangements, and the resulting probabilities were checked against IGoR. A later analysis scored TCR-TCR, TCR-HLA and TCR-CMV co-occurrence with hypergeometric tests, applying a repertoire-size bias correction to TCR pairs. In a later analysis, false discovery rates were estimated by permuting HLA or CMV assignments 20 times. In a later analysis, co-occurring TCRs were grouped using DBSCAN, with TCRdist sequence similarity added in when clustering inside HLA-allele-positive subsets. Co-occurrence clustering excluded repertoires with fewer than 30,000 or more than 120,000 public chains, plus five with anomalous nucleotide sharing. The clones in this table, taken by TCRdb from immuneACCESS, are in-frame only. Not every clone is retained; where verified, under half of the shortfall comes from an unresolved V gene, and the cause of the rest is unknown. The V and J calls and the clone size are those of that table, but D and trimming were determined from the DNA. Within this sample are around 100,000 clones, with about 70% of them counted one time only. The ten largest clones represent roughly 2.5% of the sample.

A remark on this clone: Its recognized antigen is unknown. Per-base qualities were not stored, and no clone one base away is much larger.

The cohort was made up of hundreds of healthy bone marrow donors. At the time of sampling, every cohort member was nominally healthy, though immune exposures that went unrecorded were likely present. The donor tested CMV seropositive and was one of the 289 seropositive cohort members. A peripheral blood sample was collected from each donor, and TCR beta sequencing was performed on peripheral blood mononuclear cells. The Qiagen DNeasy Blood Extraction Kit was used to extract genomic DNA from the blood cell samples. The origin of this receptor is a man aged 50-60 years in good health and CMV-seropositive. Sequenced material: PBMCs.

The DNA sequence is TGTGCCAGCAGTTACGGACAATCGAACACTGAAGCTTTCTTT. This sequence encodes CASSYGQSNTEAFF. The rearrangement combines TRBV6-5 with TRBJ1-1; TRBD1 is perhaps the D gene, given 5 matching bases. The CDR3 spans 14 residues, from the cysteine through the phenylalanine. The CDR3 DNA has 42 bases and is translated from base 1. V and J are truncated by 2 bases and 1 base respectively, leaving an intervening sequence of 8 bases. The germline V gene supplies CDR1 MNHEY and CDR2 SVGAGI.